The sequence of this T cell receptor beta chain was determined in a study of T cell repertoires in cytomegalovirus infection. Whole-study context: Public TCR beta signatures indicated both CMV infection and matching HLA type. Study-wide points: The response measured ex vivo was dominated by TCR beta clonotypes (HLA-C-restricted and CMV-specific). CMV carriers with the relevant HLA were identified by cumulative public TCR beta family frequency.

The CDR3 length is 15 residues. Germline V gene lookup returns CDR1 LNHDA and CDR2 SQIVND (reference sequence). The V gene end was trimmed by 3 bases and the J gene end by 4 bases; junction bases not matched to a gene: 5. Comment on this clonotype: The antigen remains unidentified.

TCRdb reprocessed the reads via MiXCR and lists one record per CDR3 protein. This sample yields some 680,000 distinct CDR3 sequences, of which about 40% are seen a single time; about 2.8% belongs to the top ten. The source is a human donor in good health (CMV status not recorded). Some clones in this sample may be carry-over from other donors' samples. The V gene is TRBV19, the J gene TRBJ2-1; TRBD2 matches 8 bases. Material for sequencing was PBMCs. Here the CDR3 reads CASSISSGYYNEQFF. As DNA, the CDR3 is TGTGCCAGTAGTATCTCTAGCGGGTATTACAATGAGCAGTTCTTC.